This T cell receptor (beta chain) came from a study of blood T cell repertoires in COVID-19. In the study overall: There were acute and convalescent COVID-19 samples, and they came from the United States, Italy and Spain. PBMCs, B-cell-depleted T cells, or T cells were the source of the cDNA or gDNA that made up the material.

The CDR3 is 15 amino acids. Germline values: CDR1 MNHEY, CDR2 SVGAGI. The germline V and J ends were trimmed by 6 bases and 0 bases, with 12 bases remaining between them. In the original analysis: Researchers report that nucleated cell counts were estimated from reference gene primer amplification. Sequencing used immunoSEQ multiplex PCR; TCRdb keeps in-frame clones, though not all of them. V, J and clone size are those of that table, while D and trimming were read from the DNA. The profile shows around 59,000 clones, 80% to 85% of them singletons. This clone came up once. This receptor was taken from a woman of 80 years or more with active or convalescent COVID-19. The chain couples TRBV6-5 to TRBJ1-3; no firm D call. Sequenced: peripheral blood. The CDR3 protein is CASRRAASSGNTIYF. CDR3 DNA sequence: TGTGCCAGCAGAAGAGCGGCTAGCTCTGGAAACACCATATATTTT.